This TCR beta chain is drawn from a study of T cell repertoires in cytomegalovirus infection. Study-level background: Recently identified HLA-C-restricted and well-studied HLA-B-restricted CMV epitopes were used.

For this clonotype: The antigen is undetermined.

CDR3 size: 14 residues. Germline V lookup: CDR1 MNHNS, CDR2 SASEGT. V was pared by 8 bases and J by 0 bases, with 11 bases between. One entry per CDR3 protein results from TCRdb running MiXCR on the reads. The sample holds under 200,000 distinct CDR3 sequences, approximately 21% seen once. Source: CD8+ T cells from cultured PBMCs, taken from culture after CMV antigen stimulation. The source is a human donor in good health (CMV status not recorded). Some clones in this sample may be carry-over from other donors' samples. The rearrangement joins TRBV6-1 to TRBJ1-5; tentative D call: TRBD1 (6 bases). The CDR3 DNA follows: TGTGCCAGCGAGACAGGCCCTAGCAATCAGCCCCAGCATTTT. Protein: CASETGPSNQPQHF.